The 14 T cell receptor beta chains below were found in one sample sequenced in a study of tissue T cells after allogeneic stem cell transplantation. TCRdb's table, derived via immunoSEQ multiplex PCR, lists solely in-frame clones and lacks some. The data hold thousands of clones, with around 33% observed a single time. Time point described: mouse harvest day 14 after allogeneic transplant. Each mouse received 10^7 T-cell-depleted marrow cells plus 10^6 splenic CD5+ T cells by tail vein. Sample: skin. These receptor sequences come from a female BALB/c mouse given C57BL/6 T cells with graft-versus-host disease after an allogeneic hematopoietic cell transplant.

As regards this clone: Genes and germline come from the mouse. The CDR3 DNA, read in part, is TGTGCCAGCGGTGCCTCTTATGAACAGTAC. Translated: CASGASYEQY. The CDR3 in full is CASGASYEQYF. The rearrangement uses TRBV13-2 and TRBJ2-7, with D hard to call. The missing CDR3 end, 1 residue past where the read stops, is filled in from the germline J gene. Germline CDR1 reads NNHNN; CDR2 reads SYGAGS (reference sequence). This CDR3 region has 11 residues. With 3 bases removed from V and 4 bases from J, the gap between germline ends came to 5 bases.

On this clone: Germline and genes here are mouse. The CDR3 is cut off 1 residue early in the read; its end comes from the germline J gene. The rearrangement uses TRBV23 and TRBJ1-1; the table's D call, TRBD1, was not checked against the DNA. Germline V gene lookup returns CDR1 KGHTA and CDR2 FQNQQP. The CDR3 runs 14 residues. The CDR3 reads CSSSQGTANTEVFF. Partial CDR3 DNA: TGCTCCAGCAGTCAAGGGACAGCCAACACAGAAGTCTTC.

About this clone: The genes and germline here are from mouse. The read ends 1 residue early relative to the CDR3; the germline J gene fills the gap. This chain uses TRBV3 with TRBJ2-1, with TRBD2 identical over 8 bases. The germline gives CDR1 SNHLY, CDR2 FYNGKV (reference sequence). The CDR3 spans 14 residues. The junction had 4 bases not matched to a gene; V was cut back by 6 bases and J by 3 bases. The CDR3 protein is CASSPGLGYAEQFF. CDR3 DNA, as far as it was read: TGTGCCAGCAGTCCCGGACTGGGCTATGCTGAGCAGTTC.

A remark on this clone: Gene names refer to mouse genes. With the read ending 1 residue before the CDR3 end, the germline J gene is used to fill in that end. The chain combines TRBV13-2 with TRBJ2-3, with a weak D call TRBD1 (6 bases). This CDR3 is 13 amino acids long. Between the trimmed V and J ends, which lost 5 bases and 1 base, there was a span of 8 bases. From germline, CDR1 is NNHNN and CDR2 SYGAGS (reference sequence). Incomplete CDR3 DNA: TGTGCCAGCGGCAGGGGAGGTGCAGAAACGCTGTAT. Protein sequence: CASGRGGAETLY. The whole CDR3 sequence is CASGRGGAETLYF.

This clone was observed a handful of times. Gene names are the mouse ones. From the germline J gene comes the end of the CDR3, since the read stops 1 residue before it. The gene calls are TRBV23 and TRBJ1-1; no check of the table's D call, TRBD1, against the DNA was made. Germline CDR1 and CDR2: KGHTA and FQNQQP. The CDR3 has 14 amino acids. Incomplete CDR3 DNA: TGCTCCAGCAGTCAACGGGACAGAAACACAGAAGTCTTC. Its protein is CSSSQRDRNTEVF. The whole CDR3 sequence is CSSSQRDRNTEVFF.

This clone has more than one count but fewer than ten. Gene names and germline refer to mouse. The DNA ends 1 residue before the CDR3 does, and the rest of the CDR3 is filled in from the germline J gene. J is TRBJ2-3 and V is TRBV26, with 9 bases matching TRBD2. Looked up from germline, CDR1 is KGHPV and CDR2 is FQNQEV (reference sequence). The V gene end was trimmed by 7 bases and the J gene end by 0 bases; junction bases not matched to a gene: 5. The CDR3 is 15 amino acids. CDR3 region: CASTRLGASAETLYF. The part of the CDR3 DNA that was read is TGTGCCAGCACCCGACTGGGGGCTAGTGCAGAAACGCTGTAT.

For this clone: The listed genes are named as in mouse. The CDR3 end lies 1 residue beyond the end of the read and is filled in from the germline J gene. The chain has TRBV5 and TRBJ2-5, with 11 bases lining up with TRBD2. The CDR3 runs 14 residues. V was pared by 4 bases and J by 6 bases, with 3 bases of the junction left unmatched. CDR1 and CDR2 from the germline V gene are LGHNA and YNLKQL (reference sequence). The chain's CDR3 is CASSPRLGGDTQYF. The DNA read from the CDR3 is TGTGCCAGCAGCCCCCGACTGGGGGGGGACACCCAGTAC.

With respect to this clone: Gene names and germline match the mouse. Coverage ceases 1 residue before the CDR3 finishes, and the germline J gene fills in the end. The chain employs TRBV13-2 and TRBJ1-2; D is ambiguous. The CDR3 contains 12 residues. The germline gives CDR1 NNHNN, CDR2 SYGAGS (reference sequence). The V gene lost 5 bases and the J gene lost 0 bases, with 5 bases spanning the gap. The DNA read from the CDR3 is TGTGCCAGCGGGCACTCAAACTCCGACTACACC. It specifies CASGHSNSDYT. The full CDR3 protein reads CASGHSNSDYTF.

Comment on this clone: The genes and germline here are from mouse. The read halts 1 residue ahead of the CDR3 end, with the missing end drawn from the germline J gene. The rearrangement links TRBV12-1 to TRBJ2-1, with TRBD2 matching 13 bases. V shed 3 bases and J 4 bases; nucleotides not matched to a gene: 8. This CDR3 is 17 amino acids long. Germline values: CDR1 SGHSN, CDR2 HYEKVE. CDR3 DNA (partial): TGTGCCAGCTCTTCGGACTGGGGGGGCGCGGGGTATGCTGAGCAGTTC. The encoded protein is CASSSDWGGAGYAEQF. The entire CDR3 sequence reads CASSSDWGGAGYAEQFF.

This clone was found a few times. These gene names are mouse names. The observed sequence ends 1 residue before the CDR3 terminus, with the missing tail filled in from the germline J gene. This chain links TRBV12-1 with TRBJ2-7; D gene ambiguous. This CDR3 contains 11 residues. Per the germline V gene, CDR1 is SGHSN and CDR2 is HYEKVE. Between the trimmed V and J ends, which lost 2 bases and 7 bases, there was a span of 8 bases. CDR3 DNA (partial): TGTGCCAGCTCTCCCGGTTGGGAACAGTAC. It is translated as CASSPGWEQY. The entire CDR3 sequence reads CASSPGWEQYF.

By proportion, this clone is medium-sized. Genes and germline come from the mouse. The observed sequence ends 1 residue before the CDR3 terminus, with the missing tail filled in from the germline J gene. V usage is TRBV26 and J usage is TRBJ2-7; D could derive from TRBD1 or TRBD2 (5 bases each). The germline gives CDR1 KGHPV, CDR2 FQNQEV (reference sequence). The CDR3 runs 11 residues. V lost 4 bases, J lost 4 bases, and 5 bases lay in between. The CDR3 bases that were read are TGTGCCAGCAGTCGGGGGTATGAACAGTAC. It specifies CASSRGYEQY. The full-length CDR3 reads as CASSRGYEQYF.

This clone was counted only a few times. Each gene name is a mouse one. The CDR3 end falls 1 residue outside the read, so it is completed with the germline J gene. The gene calls are TRBV26 and TRBJ1-2; D remains unclear. V lost 2 bases to trimming and J lost 3 bases, with 1 base between them. The CDR3 totals 11 residues. Per the germline V gene, CDR1 is KGHPV and CDR2 is FQNQEV (reference sequence). Incomplete CDR3 DNA: TGTGCCAGCAGTCTGGACTCCGACTACACC. Its protein is CASSLDSDYT. The entire CDR3 protein reads CASSLDSDYTF.

As concerns this clone: Gene labels here are mouse ones. The read halts 1 residue ahead of the CDR3 end, with the missing end drawn from the germline J gene. J is TRBJ2-3 and V is TRBV13-1, with 11 bases that match TRBD2. Germline CDR1 and CDR2: NSHNY and SYGAGN. The ends lost 1 base at V and 6 bases at J; junction bases unmatched: 4. This CDR3 has 15 residues. The sequenced part of the CDR3 DNA is TGTGCCAGCAGTGATTCCGGGACTGGGGGTGAAACGCTGTAT. It is translated as CASSDSGTGGETLY. The full CDR3 protein reads CASSDSGTGGETLYF.

Details on this clone: Genes and germline come from the mouse. With the read ending 1 residue before the CDR3 end, the germline J gene is used to fill in that end. The chain is built from TRBV19 and TRBJ1-4, with D possibly matching TRBD1 (6 bases). The CDR3 consists of 15 residues. V gave up 2 bases and J gave up 4 bases, with 12 bases separating them. CDR1 and CDR2 (germline): FNHDT, SITEND (reference sequence). The covered CDR3 bases are TGTGCCAGCAGTATGTGGGGGGCCCTCAACGAAAGATTATTT. Translation gives CASSMWGALNERLF. The whole CDR3 is CASSMWGALNERLFF.